This T cell receptor (beta chain) was retrieved from a study of graft-versus-host responses after intestinal transplantation. About the study: Transplant recipients had multivisceral, liver-intestinal, or isolated intestinal grafts. Uniformly, recipients were administered anti-thymocyte globulin induction with subsequent tacrolimus and steroids for approximately three years. Study outcomes and limitations: Early post-transplant declines in HvG were associated with peak levels of circulating GvH clones. Individuals who had graft-donor T cell macrochimerism had allografts that showed high graft-versus-host to host-versus-graft clonal ratios.

CDR1 is MDHEN and CDR2 is SYDVKM in the germline V gene. CDR3 length equals 15 residues. Only in-frame clones appear in the TCRdb table, and some are missing; sequencing was by immunoSEQ multiplex PCR. This sample has about 47,000 clones, with roughly 95% found just once. This clone was seen a few times. The antigen is undetermined. The sequences come from unstimulated CD8+ T cells sorted from spleen or lymph node cells, collected before transplant. V usage is TRBV28 and J usage is TRBJ2-5; 7 bases map to TRBD1. Near its end, the DNA agrees better with TRBJ2-7, so the J call may be wrong. The receptor comes from a human donor who was the organ donor for an intestinal transplant. CDR3 DNA sequence: TGTGCCAGCAGTTCCCCGAGACAGGGAAGTTACGAGCAGTACTTC. It translates to CASSSPRQGSYEQYF.